The 20 T cell receptor beta chains reported below all come from one sample, sequenced in a study of OX40 agonist ivuxolimab in advanced cancers. Receptor libraries were prepared by the immunoSEQ multiplex PCR assay. Here the immuneACCESS table is served through TCRdb, limited to in-frame sequences with V and J called. Missing clones are a known gap in these copies; in checked studies unresolved V genes cover under half, and the rest lacks a known reason. Present in this sample are around 30,000 clones, roughly nine tenths of which were seen just once. The ten biggest clones cover about 25% of the sample. Sequenced here: CD4+ or CD8+ T cells sorted from blood, sampled in a trial of the OX40 agonist ivuxolimab. These TCRs come from an adult with an advanced solid tumor such as melanoma, head and neck, liver or kidney cancer.

The rearrangement links TRBV6-1 to TRBJ2-7; the D gene is possibly TRBD2 (6 bases). The CDR3 is 14 amino acids. CDR1 and CDR2 (germline): MNHNS, SASEGT. V lost 2 bases and J lost 4, with 12 bases in between. In DNA form, the CDR3 reads TGTGCCAGCAGTGAATCAATTAGCGGATACGAGCAGTACTTC. Its protein is CASSESISGYEQYF.

This chain joins TRBV29-1 and TRBJ2-2, with D possibly being TRBD1 (5 bases). This CDR3 is 14 amino acids long. Trimming took off 5 bases at V and 2 bases at J, with 12 bases between the two ends. The germline V gene encodes CDR1 SQVTM and CDR2 ANQGSEA. The CDR3 protein is CSVNTQGNTGELFF. CDR3 coding DNA: TGCAGCGTTAATACCCAGGGCAACACCGGGGAGCTGTTTTTT.

The CDR3 protein is CASSQEIRSSYEQYF. Written as DNA, the CDR3 is TGCGCCAGCAGCCAAGAAATACGGTCCTCCTACGAGCAGTACTTC. V and J are TRBV4-1 and TRBJ2-7; D gene unclear. The CDR3 consists of 15 residues. The ends were cut back, 0 bases at V and 0 bases at J, with 9 bases in the middle. Germline V gives CDR1 MGHRA, CDR2 YSYEKL.

CDR3 residues: CASSPELVSSYEQYF. The CDR3 nucleotides read TGTGCCAGCTCACCAGAACTAGTAAGCTCCTACGAGCAGTACTTC. The chain links TRBV18 to TRBJ2-5; D might be TRBD2 (5 bases). Judging by the DNA end, TRBJ2-7 fits better; the J call may be wrong. Germline lookup yields CDR1 KGHSH and CDR2 LQKENI. CDR3 length: 15 residues.

This clone was counted once. The chain uses TRBV4-1 and TRBJ2-5, with 8 nucleotides matching TRBD2. The CDR3 consists of 15 residues. Germline CDR1 and CDR2: MGHRA and YSYEKL. V lost 5 bases, J lost 3 bases, and 8 bases stayed unmatched. The CDR3 DNA follows: TGCGCCAGCAGCTCCGAAGAGGGACTAGAAGAGACCCAGTACTTC. It encodes CASSSEEGLEETQYF.

Concerning this clone: Other DNA variants within this sample encode the same CDR3. The J gene is TRBJ2-7, the V gene TRBV5-6; weak D call: TRBD1 (5 bases). The CDR3 has 14 amino acids. V lost 0 bases, J lost 1 base, and 8 bases lay in between. Germline-derived CDR1 and CDR2 are SGHDT and YYEEEE. CDR3 DNA sequence: TGTGCCAGCAGCTTGGTTGGGGCTTCCTACGAGCAGTACTTC. Amino acids: CASSLVGASYEQYF.

V gene TRBV19 combines with J gene TRBJ1-2; D is ambiguous. The germline V and J ends were trimmed by 5 bases and 8 bases, with 15 bases remaining between them. The CDR3 runs 13 residues. CDR1 LNHDA and CDR2 SQIVND come from the germline V gene (reference sequence). The CDR3 reads CASSPSPRRGYTF. The DNA for the CDR3 is TGTGCCAGTAGTCCATCTCCCCGCCGGGGCTACACCTTC.

The chain is built from TRBV6-6 and TRBJ2-1; D not certain. Germline V gene sequence: CDR1 MNHNY, CDR2 SVGAGI (reference sequence). The CDR3 has 13 amino acids. V lost 7 bases and J lost 4, with 11 bases in between. In nucleotides, the CDR3 is TGTGCCAGCACCAGAGACGGGTACAATGAGCAGTTCTTC. As protein: CASTRDGYNEQFF.

V gene TRBV28 combines with J gene TRBJ2-1, with 7 bases identical to TRBD1. The V and J ends lost 2 bases and 6 bases, in that order; junction bases with no gene match: 1. The CDR3 covers 13 residues. Germline V gene lookup returns CDR1 MDHEN and CDR2 SYDVKM. The CDR3 loop reads CASSLGQVNEQFF. The CDR3 coding sequence is TGTGCCAGCAGTTTAGGACAGGTCAATGAGCAGTTCTTC.

This sequence joins TRBV6-6 and TRBJ2-7; D might be TRBD1 (6 bases). Trimming stripped 1 base from V and 0 bases from J, with 10 bases between. This CDR3 contains 15 residues. CDR1 MNHNY and CDR2 SVGAGI come from the germline V gene (reference sequence). The CDR3 coding sequence is TGTGCCAGCAGTTACTTGGACAGAGACTCCTACGAGCAGTACTTC. This translates into CASSYLDRDSYEQYF.

This clone was seen a single time. V usage is TRBV27 and J usage is TRBJ2-3, with 9 bases identical to TRBD2. The germline gives CDR1 MNHEY, CDR2 SMNVEV (reference sequence). Losses at the gene ends were 4 bases for V and 4 bases for J; bases not matched to a gene: 21. The CDR3 contains 20 residues. For the CDR3, the DNA is TGTGCCAGCAGTTCCGCCAACAGGGGCTTGGTAGCGGGAGCCCCAGATACGCAGTATTTT. Encoded protein: CASSSANRGLVAGAPDTQYF.

The J gene is TRBJ1-1, the V gene TRBV27; TRBD1 agrees at 8 bases. The CDR3 length is 16 residues. Germline CDR1 is MNHEY and CDR2 is SMNVEV (reference sequence). Unmatched junction bases numbered 9, after V lost 6 bases and J lost 0 bases. The CDR3 nucleotides are TGTGCCAGCAGATGGGGGCAGGGGGCTTTGAACACTGAAGCTTTCTTT. Residues: CASRWGQGALNTEAFF.

The V gene is TRBV30, the J gene TRBJ2-1; D is unresolved. This CDR3 is 12 amino acids long. Trimming removed 1 base from V and 6 bases from J, with 7 bases in between. Germline V lookup: CDR1 GTSNPN, CDR2 SVGIG (reference sequence). This chain's CDR3 is CAWSGLSNEQFF. CDR3 in DNA: TGTGCCTGGAGTGGACTTTCCAATGAGCAGTTCTTC.

V usage is TRBV28 and J usage is TRBJ2-7; D is tentatively TRBD1 or TRBD2 (5 bases each). V lost 3 bases and J lost 0, with 9 bases in between. The CDR3 has 14 amino acids. The V gene's germline CDR1 is MDHEN and CDR2 SYDVKM. The CDR3 region is CASSFMGPSYEQYF. The CDR3 DNA reads TGTGCCAGCAGTTTTATGGGACCCTCCTACGAGCAGTACTTC.

This clone has a single count. The chain has TRBV19 and TRBJ1-2; D gene ambiguous. Germline V lookup: CDR1 LNHDA, CDR2 SQIVND (reference sequence). This CDR3 region has 15 residues. Trimming cost V 1 base and J 4 bases, with 13 bases left between them. The CDR3: CASSIGEVPIYGYTF. CDR3 nucleotide sequence: TGTGCCAGTAGTATAGGGGAGGTACCGATCTATGGCTACACCTTC.

The J gene is TRBJ2-3, the V gene TRBV4-1; weak D call: TRBD2 (7 bases). V lost 1 base to trimming and J lost 6 bases, with 17 bases between them. Germline V gene lookup returns CDR1 MGHRA and CDR2 YSYEKL. This CDR3 is built from 16 residues. The CDR3 spells CASSQGGGPLWDTQYF. The CDR3 coding sequence is TGCGCCAGCAGCCAAGGCGGGGGCCCTTTATGGGATACGCAGTATTTT.

The V gene is TRBV19, the J gene TRBJ2-1; 9 positions match TRBD2. The length of the CDR3 is 16 residues. With 3 bases clipped from V and 5 bases from J, the junction kept 8 bases outside the gene matches. Germline assignment: CDR1 LNHDA and CDR2 SQIVND (reference sequence). For the CDR3, the DNA is TGTGCCAGTAGTATGGTCGCTAGCGGGATGAACAATGAGCAGTTCTTC. It encodes CASSMVASGMNNEQFF.

The chain recombines TRBV11-2 with TRBJ1-1; no definite D call. V was pared by 3 bases and J by 0 bases, with 2 bases between. Germline V gene sequence: CDR1 SGHAT, CDR2 FQNNGV. The CDR3 extends over 12 amino acids. The CDR3 DNA is TGTGCCAGCAGCTTTTTGAACACTGAAGCTTTCTTT. Protein sequence: CASSFLNTEAFF.

This rearrangement joins TRBV7-8 to TRBJ1-1; D call uncertain. This CDR3 is 18 amino acids long. V lost 6 bases and J 0 bases, leaving 23 bases between the germline ends. The germline V gene encodes CDR1 SGHVS and CDR2 FQNEAQ. The CDR3 region has the DNA TGTGCCAGCAGGCGCTTTCCGGAGACCGGGCCCTTGAACACTGAAGCTTTCTTT. As protein: CASRRFPETGPLNTEAFF.

The chain uses TRBV27 and TRBJ2-7; D may match TRBD1 or TRBD2 (5 bases each). The V and J ends lost 3 bases and 3 bases respectively, with 12 bases between them. Looked up from germline, CDR1 is MNHEY and CDR2 is SMNVEV (reference sequence). The CDR3 spans 14 residues. The CDR3 coding sequence is TGTGCCAGCAGTTTGGTGGGGGAGAACTACGAGCAGTACTTC. Encoded protein: CASSLVGENYEQYF.